The present T cell receptor (beta chain) was sequenced within a study of T cells in narcolepsy. Study-wide background: Patients with NT1 or NT2 and healthy control donors were enrolled. Study findings and constraints: Autoreactive HCRT-specific and TRIB2-specific clonotypes were marked in same-patient CSF-versus-blood CD4+ comparisons. Reportedly, autoreactive clonotypes were serially detected in patients' blood but not controls'. Some memory CD4+ repertoires had no autoreactive clone sequences.

About this clone itself: Its antigen is unidentified.

Libraries were prepared by immunoSEQ multiplex PCR; TCRdb keeps only in-frame clonotypes and omits some of them. The sample records fewer than 40,000 clones, approximately 80% being singletons. V was trimmed by 6 bases and J by 0 bases, leaving 12 bases between them. This CDR3 comprises 14 residues. Germline CDR1 and CDR2: SGHDT and YYEEEE. This clonotype was obtained from a human donor with narcolepsy. Material for sequencing was CD45RA- memory CD4+ T cells from PBMCs. The V gene is TRBV5-6, the J gene TRBJ1-2; D unresolved. The DNA of the CDR3 is TGTGCCAGCATCTCGGCGGGAGCTAACTATGGCTACACCTTC. Translating gives CASISAGANYGYTF.